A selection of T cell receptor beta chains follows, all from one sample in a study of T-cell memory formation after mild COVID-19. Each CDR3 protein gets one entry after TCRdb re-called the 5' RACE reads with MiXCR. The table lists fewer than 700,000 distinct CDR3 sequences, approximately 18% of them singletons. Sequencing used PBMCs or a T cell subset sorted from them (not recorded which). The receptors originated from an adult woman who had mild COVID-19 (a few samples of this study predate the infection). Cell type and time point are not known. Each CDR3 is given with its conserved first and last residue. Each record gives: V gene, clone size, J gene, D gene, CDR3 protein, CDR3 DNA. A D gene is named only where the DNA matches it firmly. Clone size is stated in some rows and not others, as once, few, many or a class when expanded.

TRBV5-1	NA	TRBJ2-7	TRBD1	CASSTGDRGPYEQYF	TGCGCCAGCAGCACGGGGGACAGGGGGCCCTACGAGCAGTACTTC
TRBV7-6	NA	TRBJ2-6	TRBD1	CASSSRGPSSGANVLTF	TGTGCCAGCAGCAGCAGGGGGCCCAGCTCTGGGGCCAACGTCCTGACTTTC
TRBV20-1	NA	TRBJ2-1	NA	CSARFGGGNSYNEQFF	TGCAGTGCTCGCTTTGGGGGGGGCAACTCCTACAATGAGCAGTTCTTC
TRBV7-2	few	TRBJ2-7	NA	CASSLFGPRVFVGTYEQYF	TGTGCCAGCAGCTTATTCGGCCCCCGCGTTTTCGTCGGGACCTACGAGCAGTACTTC
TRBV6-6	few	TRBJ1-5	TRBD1	CASSYSDRAEQPQHF	TGTGCCAGCAGTTACTCAGACAGGGCGGAGCAGCCCCAGCATTTT
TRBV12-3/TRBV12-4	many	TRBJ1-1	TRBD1	CASSLPLDRTGGTEAFF	TGTGCCAGCAGTTTGCCGTTGGACAGGACAGGAGGCACTGAAGCTTTCTTT
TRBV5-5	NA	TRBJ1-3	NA	CASRESSGNTIYF	TGTGCCAGCAGGGAAAGCTCTGGAAACACCATATATTTT
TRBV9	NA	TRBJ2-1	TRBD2	CASSVTSGAGDEQFF	TGTGCCAGCAGCGTGACTAGCGGGGCTGGGGATGAGCAGTTCTTC
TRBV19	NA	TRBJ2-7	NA	CARPDSAYEQYF	TGTGCCAGACCGGACAGTGCCTACGAGCAGTACTTC
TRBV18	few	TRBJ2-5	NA	CASSPPMERETQYF	TGTGCCAGCTCACCACCAATGGAGCGCGAGACCCAGTACTTC
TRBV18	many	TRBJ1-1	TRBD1	CASRQGVDTEAFF	TGTGCCAGCCGACAGGGGGTGGACACTGAAGCTTTCTTT
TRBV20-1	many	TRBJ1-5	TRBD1	CSARDRGIGQPQHF	TGCAGTGCTAGGGACAGGGGGATAGGTCAGCCCCAGCATTTT
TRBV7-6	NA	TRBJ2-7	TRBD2	CASSLASGSLNEQYF	TGTGCCAGCAGCTTAGCTAGCGGGAGTCTCAACGAGCAGTACTTC
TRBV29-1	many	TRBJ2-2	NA	CSVRRPGMNTGELFF	TGCAGCGTTCGTAGGCCGGGGATGAACACCGGGGAGCTGTTTTTT
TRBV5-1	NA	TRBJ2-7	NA	CASSLASYYEQYF	TGCGCCAGCAGCTTGGCCAGCTACTACGAGCAGTACTTC
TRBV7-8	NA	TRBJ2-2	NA	CASSLGYTTYSGELFF	TGTGCCAGCAGCTTAGGTTACACTACCTATAGCGGGGAGCTGTTTTTT
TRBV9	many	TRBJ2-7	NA	CASSIGGYEQYF	TGTGCCAGCAGCATCGGGGGCTACGAGCAGTACTTC
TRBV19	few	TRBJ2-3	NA	CAPQGPSSTDTQYF	TGTGCCCCGCAGGGGCCGTCTAGCACAGATACGCAGTATTTT
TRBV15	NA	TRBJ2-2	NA	CATSRGKPGELFF	TGTGCCACCAGCAGGGGAAAACCCGGGGAGCTGTTTTTT
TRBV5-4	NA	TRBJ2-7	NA	CASSPSWGERYEQYF	TGTGCCAGCAGCCCCTCTTGGGGAGAGCGCTACGAGCAGTACTTC
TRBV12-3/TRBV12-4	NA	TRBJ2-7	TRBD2	CASSTWGLLAGALYEQYF	TGTGCCAGCAGTACATGGGGGTTACTGGCGGGAGCCCTCTACGAGCAGTACTTC
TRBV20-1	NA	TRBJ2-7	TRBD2	CSAPTSGGYEQYF	TGCAGTGCCCCGACTAGCGGGGGCTACGAGCAGTACTTC
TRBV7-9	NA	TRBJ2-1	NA	CASSSREMSNEQFF	TGTGCCAGCAGCTCCAGGGAAATGAGCAATGAGCAGTTCTTC
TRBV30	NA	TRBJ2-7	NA	CACVSPYEQYF	TGTGCCTGCGTAAGTCCCTACGAGCAGTACTTC
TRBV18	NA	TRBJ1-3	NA	CASSPPDHSGNTIYF	TGTGCCAGCTCACCACCGGACCATTCTGGAAACACCATATATTTT
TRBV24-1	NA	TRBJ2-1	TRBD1	CATRQGAYNEQFF	TGTGCCACCAGGCAGGGGGCCTACAATGAGCAGTTCTTC
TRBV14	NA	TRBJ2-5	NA	CASSQSPLHETQYF	TGTGCCAGCAGCCAAAGTCCGTTACACGAGACCCAGTACTTC
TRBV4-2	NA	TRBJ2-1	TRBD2	CASSQDGTSGSRYEQFF	TGTGCCAGCAGCCAAGACGGGACTAGCGGGAGCCGTTATGAGCAGTTCTTC
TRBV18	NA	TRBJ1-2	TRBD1	CASSPTGEAGYTF	TGTGCCAGCTCACCGACAGGGGAGGCTGGCTACACCTTC
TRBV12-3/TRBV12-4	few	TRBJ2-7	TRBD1	CASSPRWGQGFGVVYEQYF	TGTGCCAGCAGTCCCAGGTGGGGACAGGGCTTCGGGGTGGTCTACGAGCAGTACTTC
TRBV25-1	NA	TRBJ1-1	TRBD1	CASSEVGTGNEAFF	TGTGCCAGCAGTGAAGTCGGGACAGGGAATGAAGCTTTCTTT
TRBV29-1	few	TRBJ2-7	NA	CSVSRAYEQYF	TGCAGCGTATCCAGGGCTTACGAGCAGTACTTC
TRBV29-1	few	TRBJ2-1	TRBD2	CSGREGSYNEQFF	TGCAGCGGGCGGGAGGGCTCCTACAATGAGCAGTTCTTC
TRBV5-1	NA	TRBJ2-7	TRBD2	CASSLVLAGTYEQYF	TGCGCCAGCAGCTTGGTACTAGCGGGAACCTACGAGCAGTACTTC
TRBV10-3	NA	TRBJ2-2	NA	CAISEAVTGELFF	TGTGCCATCAGTGAAGCGGTTACCGGGGAGCTGTTTTTT
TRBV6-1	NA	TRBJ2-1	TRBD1	CASSEGTGTGYEQFF	TGTGCCAGCAGTGAAGGAACCGGGACAGGGTATGAGCAGTTCTTC
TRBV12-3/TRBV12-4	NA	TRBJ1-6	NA	CASSFAGGKSPLHF	TGTGCCAGCAGTTTTGCAGGCGGGAAATCACCCCTCCACTTT
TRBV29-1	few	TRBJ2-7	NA	CSVVPTSRYEQYF	TGCAGCGTTGTACCGACTAGTAGGTACGAGCAGTACTTC
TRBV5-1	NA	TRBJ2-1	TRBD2	CASSLASLAGVPYNEQFF	TGCGCCAGCAGCTTGGCCAGTCTAGCGGGAGTACCCTACAATGAGCAGTTCTTC
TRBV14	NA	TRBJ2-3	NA	CASSQRKPGRGQYF	TGTGCCAGCAGCCAGCGGAAACCGGGCAGGGGGCAGTATTTT
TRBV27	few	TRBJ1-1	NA	CASSLSRQAYMNTEAFF	TGTGCCAGCAGTTTATCGCGACAGGCCTACATGAACACTGAAGCTTTCTTT
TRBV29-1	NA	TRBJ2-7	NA	CSVATDRYEQYF	TGCAGCGTTGCGACAGACCGCTACGAGCAGTACTTC
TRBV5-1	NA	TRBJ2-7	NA	CASSLLDPLTYEQYF	TGCGCCAGCAGCTTACTGGACCCACTCACCTACGAGCAGTACTTC
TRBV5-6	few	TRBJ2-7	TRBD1	CASSLSQDREYEQYF	TGTGCCAGCAGCTTATCCCAGGACAGGGAATACGAGCAGTACTTC
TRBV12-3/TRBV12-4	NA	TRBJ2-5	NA	CASSTTGKKETQYF	TGTGCCAGCAGCACTACAGGGAAAAAAGAGACCCAGTACTTC
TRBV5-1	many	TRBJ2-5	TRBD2	CASSLSGVTQETQYF	TGCGCCAGCAGCCTCAGCGGGGTAACCCAAGAGACCCAGTACTTC
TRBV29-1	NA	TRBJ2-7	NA	CSVEDTYEQYF	TGCAGCGTTGAAGACACCTACGAGCAGTACTTC
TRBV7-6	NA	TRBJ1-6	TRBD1	CASSLHRGGNSPLHF	TGTGCCAGCAGCTTACACAGGGGAGGAAATTCACCCCTCCACTTT
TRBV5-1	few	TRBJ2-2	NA	CASSLHSRDRVMRGELFF	TGCGCCAGCAGCCTCCACTCCCGGGACCGGGTAATGCGCGGGGAGCTGTTTTTT
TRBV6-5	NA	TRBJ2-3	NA	CASRVGRVSTDTQYF	TGTGCCAGCAGAGTTGGGCGGGTGAGCACAGATACGCAGTATTTT
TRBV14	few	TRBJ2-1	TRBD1	CASSQGTGGVGQFF	TGTGCCAGCAGCCAAGGGACAGGGGGCGTTGGGCAGTTCTTC
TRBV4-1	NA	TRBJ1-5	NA	CASSHSAGSNQPQHF	TGCGCCAGCAGCCACTCGGCAGGGAGCAATCAGCCCCAGCATTTT
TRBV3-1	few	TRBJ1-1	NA	CASSHQAMNTEAFF	TGTGCCAGCAGCCATCAGGCGATGAACACTGAAGCTTTCTTT